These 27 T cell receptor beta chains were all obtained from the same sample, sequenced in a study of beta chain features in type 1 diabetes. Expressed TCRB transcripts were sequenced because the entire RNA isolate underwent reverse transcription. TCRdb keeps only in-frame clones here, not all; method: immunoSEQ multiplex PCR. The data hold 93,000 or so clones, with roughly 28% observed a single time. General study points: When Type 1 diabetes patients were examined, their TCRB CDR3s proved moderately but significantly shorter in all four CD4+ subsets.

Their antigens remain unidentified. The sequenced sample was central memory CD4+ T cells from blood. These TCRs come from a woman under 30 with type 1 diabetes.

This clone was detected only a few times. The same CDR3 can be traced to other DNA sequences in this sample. This CDR3 is CSAGTPNQPQHF. In DNA, the CDR3 is TGCAGCGCCGGGACACCCAATCAGCCCCAGCATTTT. The chain is built from TRBV29-1 and TRBJ1-5; D might be TRBD1 (6 bases). CDR3 length equals 12 residues. Trimming left V 7 bases short and J 3 bases short, with 10 bases between. Germline CDR1 SQVTM, CDR2 ANQGSEA.

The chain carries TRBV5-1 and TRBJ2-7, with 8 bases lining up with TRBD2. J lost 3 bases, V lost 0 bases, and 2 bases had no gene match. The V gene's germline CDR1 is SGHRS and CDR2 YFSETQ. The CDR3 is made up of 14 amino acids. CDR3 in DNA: TGCGCCAGCAGCTTGGCGGGAGGGGACTACGAGCAGTACTTC. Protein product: CASSLAGGDYEQYF. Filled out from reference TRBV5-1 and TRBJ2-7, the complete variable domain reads KAGVTQTPRYLIKTRGQQVTLSCSPISGHRSVSWYQQTPGQGLQFLFEYFSETQRNKGNFPGRFSGRQFSNSRSEMNVSTLELGDSALYLCASSLAGGDYEQYFGPGTRLTVT.

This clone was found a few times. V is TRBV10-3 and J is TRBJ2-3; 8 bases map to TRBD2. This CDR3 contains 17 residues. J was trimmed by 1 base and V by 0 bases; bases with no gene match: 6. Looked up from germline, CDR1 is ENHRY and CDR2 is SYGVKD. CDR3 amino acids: CAISESGSGRGTDTQYF. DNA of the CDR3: TGTGCCATCAGTGAGTCTGGGAGCGGGAGAGGCACAGATACGCAGTATTTT.

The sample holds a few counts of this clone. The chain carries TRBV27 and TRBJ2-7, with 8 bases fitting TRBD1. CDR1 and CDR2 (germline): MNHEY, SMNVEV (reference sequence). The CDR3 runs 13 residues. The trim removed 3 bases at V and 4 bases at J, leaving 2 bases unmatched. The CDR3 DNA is TGTGCCAGCAGTTTCAGACAGGGGTACGAGCAGTACGTC. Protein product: CASSFRQGYEQYV.

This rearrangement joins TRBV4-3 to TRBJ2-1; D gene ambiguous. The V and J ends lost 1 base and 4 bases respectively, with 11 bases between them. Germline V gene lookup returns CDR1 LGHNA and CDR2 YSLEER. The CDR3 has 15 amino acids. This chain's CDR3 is CASSQVQRDYNEQFF. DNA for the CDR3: TGCGCCAGCAGCCAAGTCCAGCGAGATTACAATGAGCAGTTCTTC.

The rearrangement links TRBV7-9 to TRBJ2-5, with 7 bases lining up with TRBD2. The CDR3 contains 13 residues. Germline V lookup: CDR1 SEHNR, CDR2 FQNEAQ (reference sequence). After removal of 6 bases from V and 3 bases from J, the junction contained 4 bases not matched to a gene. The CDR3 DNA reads TGTGCCAGCAGGTCCAGCGGGAAAGAGACCCAGTACTTC. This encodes CASRSSGKETQYF.

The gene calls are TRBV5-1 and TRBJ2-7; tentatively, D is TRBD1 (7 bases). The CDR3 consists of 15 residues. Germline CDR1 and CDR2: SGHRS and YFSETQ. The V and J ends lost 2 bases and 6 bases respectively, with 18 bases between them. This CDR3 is CASSFDRAGGGEQYF. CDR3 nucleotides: TGCGCCAGCAGCTTTGACAGGGCAGGGGGAGGCGAGCAGTACTTC.

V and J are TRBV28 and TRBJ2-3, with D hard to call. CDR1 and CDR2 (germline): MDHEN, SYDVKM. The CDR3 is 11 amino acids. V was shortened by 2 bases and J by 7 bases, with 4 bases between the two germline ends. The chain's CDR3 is CASSLEHTQYF. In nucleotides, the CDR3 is TGTGCCAGCAGTTTAGAGCATACGCAGTATTTT.

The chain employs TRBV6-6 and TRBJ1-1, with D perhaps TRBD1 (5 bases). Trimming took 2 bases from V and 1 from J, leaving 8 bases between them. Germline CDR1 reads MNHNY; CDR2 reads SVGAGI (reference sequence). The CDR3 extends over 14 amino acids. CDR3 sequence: CASSYVTANTEAFF. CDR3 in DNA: TGTGCCAGCAGTTACGTGACAGCGAACACTGAAGCTTTCTTT.

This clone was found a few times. CDR3 bases: TGTGCCTGGAGTGCCTCAGCTAACTATGGCTACACCTTC. Its translation: CAWSASANYGYTF. The gene calls are TRBV30 and TRBJ1-2; the D is unclear. This CDR3 spans 13 amino acids. Germline V gene data show CDR1 as GTSNPN and CDR2 as SVGIG (reference sequence). With 1 base removed from V and 0 bases from J, the gap between germline ends came to 6 bases. Full variable domain (missing parts from reference TRBV30 and TRBJ1-2): SQTIHQWPATLVQPVGSPLSLECTVEGTSNPNLYWYRQAAGRGLQLLFYSVGIGQISSEVPQNLSASRPQDRQFILSSKKLLLSDSGFYLCAWSASANYGYTFGSGTRLTVV.

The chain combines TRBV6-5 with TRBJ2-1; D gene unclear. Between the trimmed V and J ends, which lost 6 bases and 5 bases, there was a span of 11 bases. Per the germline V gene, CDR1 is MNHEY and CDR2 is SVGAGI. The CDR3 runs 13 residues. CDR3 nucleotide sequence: TGTGCCAGCAGGAGTCACGCGAACAATGAGCAGTTCTTC. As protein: CASRSHANNEQFF.

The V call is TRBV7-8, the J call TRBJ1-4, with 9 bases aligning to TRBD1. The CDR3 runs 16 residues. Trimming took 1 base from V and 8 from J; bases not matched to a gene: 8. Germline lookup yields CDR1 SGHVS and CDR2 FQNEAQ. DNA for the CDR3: TGTGCCAGCAGCTTAGGAGGGATGACAGGGGGGGAAAAACTGTTTTTT. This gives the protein CASSLGGMTGGEKLFF.

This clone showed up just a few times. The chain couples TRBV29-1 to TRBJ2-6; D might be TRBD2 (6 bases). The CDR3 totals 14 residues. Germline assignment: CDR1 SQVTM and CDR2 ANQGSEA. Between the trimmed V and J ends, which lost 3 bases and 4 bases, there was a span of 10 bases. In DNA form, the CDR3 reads TGCAGCGTTGATGGGGGGACCGGGGCCAACGTCCTGACTTTC. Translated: CSVDGGTGANVLTF.

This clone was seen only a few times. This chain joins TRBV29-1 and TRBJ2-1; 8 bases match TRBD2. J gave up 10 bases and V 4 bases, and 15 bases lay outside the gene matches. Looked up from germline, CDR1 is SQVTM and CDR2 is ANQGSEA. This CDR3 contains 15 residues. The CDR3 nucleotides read TGCAGCGTTGTCCTTACTAGCGGAGGCCTTAAAGAGCAGTTCTTC. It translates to CSVVLTSGGLKEQFF.

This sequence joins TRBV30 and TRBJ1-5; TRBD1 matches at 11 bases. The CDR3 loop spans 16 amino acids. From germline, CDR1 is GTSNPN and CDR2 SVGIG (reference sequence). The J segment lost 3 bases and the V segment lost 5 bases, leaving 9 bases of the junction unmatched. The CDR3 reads CAWSGTGGGYNQPQHF. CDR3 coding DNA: TGTGCCTGGTCCGGGACAGGGGGGGGATACAATCAGCCCCAGCATTTT.

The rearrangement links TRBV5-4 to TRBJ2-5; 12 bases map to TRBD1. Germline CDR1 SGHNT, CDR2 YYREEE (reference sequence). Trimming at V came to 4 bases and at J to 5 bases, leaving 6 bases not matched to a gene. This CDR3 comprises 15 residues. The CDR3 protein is CASSPGQGAWETQYF. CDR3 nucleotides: TGTGCCAGCAGCCCGGGACAGGGGGCCTGGGAGACCCAGTACTTC.

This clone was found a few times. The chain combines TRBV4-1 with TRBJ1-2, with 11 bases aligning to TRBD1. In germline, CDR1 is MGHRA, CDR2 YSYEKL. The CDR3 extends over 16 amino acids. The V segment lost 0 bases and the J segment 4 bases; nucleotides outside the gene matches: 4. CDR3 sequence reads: CASSQDPGTGGYGYTF. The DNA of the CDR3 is TGCGCCAGCAGCCAAGATCCCGGGACAGGGGGCTATGGCTACACCTTC.

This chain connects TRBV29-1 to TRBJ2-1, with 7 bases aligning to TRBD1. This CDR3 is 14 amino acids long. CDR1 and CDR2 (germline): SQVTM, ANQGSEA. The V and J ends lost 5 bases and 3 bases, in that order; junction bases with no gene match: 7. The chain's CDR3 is CSVMGDSNYNEQFF. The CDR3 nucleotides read TGCAGCGTTATGGGGGACAGTAACTACAATGAGCAGTTCTTC.

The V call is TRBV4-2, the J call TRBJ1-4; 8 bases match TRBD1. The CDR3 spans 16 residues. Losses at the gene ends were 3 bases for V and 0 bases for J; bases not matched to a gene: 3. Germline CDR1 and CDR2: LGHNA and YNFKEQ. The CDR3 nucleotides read TGTGCCAGCAGCCAGGACAGGGTAGCAACTAATGAAAAACTGTTTTTT. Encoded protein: CASSQDRVATNEKLFF.

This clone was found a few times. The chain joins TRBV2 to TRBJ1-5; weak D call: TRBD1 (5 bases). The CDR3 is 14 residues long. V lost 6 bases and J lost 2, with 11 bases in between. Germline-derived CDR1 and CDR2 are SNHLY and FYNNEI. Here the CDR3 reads CASSMAGGNQPQHF. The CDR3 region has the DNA TGTGCCAGCAGCATGGCGGGGGGCAATCAGCCCCAGCATTTT.

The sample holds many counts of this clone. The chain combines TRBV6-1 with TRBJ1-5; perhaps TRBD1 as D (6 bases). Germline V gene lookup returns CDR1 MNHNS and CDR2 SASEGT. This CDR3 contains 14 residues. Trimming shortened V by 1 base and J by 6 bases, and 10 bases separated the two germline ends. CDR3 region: CASSEVGGRQPQHF. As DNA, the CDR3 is TGTGCCAGCAGTGAAGTTGGGGGCCGTCAGCCCCAGCATTTT.

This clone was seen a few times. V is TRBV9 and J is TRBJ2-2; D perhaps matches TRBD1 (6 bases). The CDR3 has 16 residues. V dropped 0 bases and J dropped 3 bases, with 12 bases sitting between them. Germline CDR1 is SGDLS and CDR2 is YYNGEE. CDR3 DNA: TGTGCCAGCAGCGTAGCTACTGGACAGTACACCGGGGAGCTGTTTTTT. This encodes CASSVATGQYTGELFF.

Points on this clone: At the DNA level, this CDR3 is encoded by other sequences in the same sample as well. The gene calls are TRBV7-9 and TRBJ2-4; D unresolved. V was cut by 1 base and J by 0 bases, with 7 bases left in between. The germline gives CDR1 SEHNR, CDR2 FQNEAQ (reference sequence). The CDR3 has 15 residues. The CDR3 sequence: CASSLGLGAKNIQYF. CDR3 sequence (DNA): TGTGCCAGCAGCTTAGGGCTAGGAGCCAAAAACATTCAGTACTTC.

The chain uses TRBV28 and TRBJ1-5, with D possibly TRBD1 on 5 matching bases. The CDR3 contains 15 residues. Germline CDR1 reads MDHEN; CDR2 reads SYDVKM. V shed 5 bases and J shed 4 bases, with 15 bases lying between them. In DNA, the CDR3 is TGTGCCAGCAGTCTGGGACTGACCCAGAATCAGCCCCAGCATTTT. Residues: CASSLGLTQNQPQHF.

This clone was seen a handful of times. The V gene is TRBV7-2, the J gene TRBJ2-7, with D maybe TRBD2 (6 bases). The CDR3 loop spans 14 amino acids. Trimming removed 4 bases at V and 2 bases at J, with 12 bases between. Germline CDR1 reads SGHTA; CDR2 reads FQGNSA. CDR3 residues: CASSWLASAYEQYF. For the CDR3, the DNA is TGTGCCAGCAGCTGGCTAGCGAGCGCCTACGAGCAGTACTTC. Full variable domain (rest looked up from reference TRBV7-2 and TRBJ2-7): GAGVSQSPSNKVTEKGKDVELRCDPISGHTALYWYRQSLGQGLEFLIYFQGNSAPDKSGLPSDRFSAERTGGSVSTLTIQRTQQEDSAVYLCASSWLASAYEQYFGPGTRLTVT.

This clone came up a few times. CDR3 DNA: TGTGCCAGCAGCACGGGGGGGGCCGGCACCGGGGAGCTGTTTTTT. It codes for CASSTGGAGTGELFF. This chain links TRBV6-5 with TRBJ2-2, with 8 bases fitting TRBD2. The CDR3 runs 15 residues. CDR1 and CDR2 (germline): MNHEY, SVGAGI. Trimming took 6 bases from V and 4 from J; bases not matched to a gene: 7.

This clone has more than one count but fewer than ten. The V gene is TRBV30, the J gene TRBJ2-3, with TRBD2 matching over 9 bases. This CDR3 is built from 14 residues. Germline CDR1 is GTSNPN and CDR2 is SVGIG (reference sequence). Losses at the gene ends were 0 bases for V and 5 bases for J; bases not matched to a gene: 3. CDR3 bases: TGTGCCTGGAGTGTGCGGGAGGGAGGAGATACGCAGTATTTT. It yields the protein CAWSVREGGDTQYF.